A single sample gave rise to the 6 T cell receptor beta chains below, sequenced in a study of T-cell reconstitution after alpha-beta-depleted transplantation in children. Construction of the TCRbeta library involved unique molecular identifiers. One entry per CDR3 protein, called by TCRdb with MiXCR from the PCR reads. The sample includes around 200,000 distinct CDR3 sequences, about a sixth of them seen just once. This material consisted of PBMCs, mostly from graft donor cells, taken 360 days after TCRalphabeta/CD19-depleted stem cell transplant. The receptors were gathered from a male patient aged 2-15 years who had a stem cell transplant for acute lymphoblastic leukemia, so the T cells may come from the graft donor.

This clonotype was counted only a few times. The chain employs TRBV10-2 and TRBJ2-5; 8 positions match TRBD2. Germline V gene data show CDR1 as WSHSY and CDR2 as SAAADI. The CDR3 has 15 amino acids. Losses at the gene ends were 5 bases for V and 5 bases for J; bases not matched to a gene: 10. This CDR3 is CASSTTGGRGETQYF. The CDR3 coding sequence is TGCGCCAGCAGTACGACGGGGGGGAGGGGGGAGACCCAGTACTTC.

This clonotype appeared a few times. J is TRBJ2-7 and V is TRBV29-1; D remains ambiguous. CDR1 is SQVTM and CDR2 is ANQGSEA in the germline V gene. V was clipped by 0 bases and J by 1 base, with 10 bases between them. The CDR3 has 14 amino acids. CDR3: CSVEDSLASYEQYF. DNA of the CDR3: TGCAGCGTTGAAGATTCTTTGGCTTCCTACGAGCAGTACTTC.

This clonotype turned up a few times. The rearrangement uses TRBV3-1 and TRBJ2-7; either TRBD1 or TRBD2 may supply D (5 bases each). Germline V gene data show CDR1 as LGHDT and CDR2 as YNNKEL (reference sequence). The V end was cut by 1 base, the J end by 2 bases, with 15 bases between. CDR3 length: 16 residues. The CDR3 DNA sequence: TGTGCCAGCAGCCAAGCGGGACCGAGGATCACCTACGAGCAGTACTTC. It specifies CASSQAGPRITYEQYF.

This clonotype was detected a few times. The chain couples TRBV29-1 to TRBJ1-4; D not certain. The CDR3 spans 11 residues. Germline loops: CDR1 SQVTM, CDR2 ANQGSEA. Trimming stripped 4 bases from V and 5 bases from J, with 5 bases between. The CDR3 bases are TGCAGCGTTGGGCGGAATGAAAAACTGTTTTTT. Amino acids: CSVGRNEKLFF.

The chain uses TRBV6-2 or TRBV6-3 and TRBJ1-1, with D possibly matching TRBD1 (6 bases). Per the germline V gene, CDR1 is MNHEY and CDR2 is SVGEGT. V was clipped by 2 bases and J by 3 bases, with 19 bases between them. The CDR3 covers 17 residues. The CDR3 coding sequence is TGTGCCAGCAGTTACGACACCAGGGGAATATTCTACACTGAAGCTTTCTTT. It encodes CASSYDTRGIFYTEAFF.

This clonotype came up a few times. The rearrangement links TRBV7-6 to TRBJ2-3; 10 positions match TRBD2. This CDR3 comprises 16 residues. Losses at the gene ends were 1 base for V and 2 bases for J; bases not matched to a gene: 3. Germline V gives CDR1 SGHVS, CDR2 FNYEAQ. CDR3 in DNA: TGTGCCAGCAGCTTAGGGACTAGCGGAACCACAGATACGCAGTATTTT. Residues: CASSLGTSGTTDTQYF.